This T cell receptor (beta chain) came from a study of blood T cell repertoires in COVID-19 (dated by TCRdb to 2019 to 2021). Notes on the research overall: Samples from collaborators originated in the United States, Italy and Spain and spanned both the acute and convalescent phases of COVID-19. A de-identified subject ID, COVID-19 status, age in years and sex were almost always included in the sample metadata. The repertoires were released in a freely available public database meant as a resource for research on the immune response to SARS-CoV-2. Samples came from the ongoing ImmuneRACE study (first 160 participants) plus 1,254 subjects from 6 global collaborators. Where available, HLA class I and class II types were obtained from metadata supplied by the sample provider rather than from assay-based typing. Subjects who had been exposed to COVID-19, were actively infected with it, or had recovered from it provided the deeply sampled blood TCRbeta repertoires that made up the dataset. The material from the prospective study consisted of cDNA or gDNA derived from T cells, B-cell-depleted T cells, or PBMCs. The paper as a whole reports these results and caveats: The amount of clinical and demographic metadata varied by source and participant and was provided uncurated.

CDR1 and CDR2 (LGHDT, YNNKEL) derive from the germline V gene (reference sequence). Spanning cysteine to phenylalanine, the CDR3 consists of 14 amino acids. Only the CDR3 region is kept as DNA, spanning 42 bases read in frame from base 1. Deletion took 4 bases off V and 1 base off J, with a span of 10 bases between the germline ends. As regards this clone: Its target antigen remains unknown. No much larger clone exists at a distance of one base, and base qualities are not known.

TCRbeta CDR3 regions were amplified from genomic DNA by means of the immunoSEQ Assay, a bias-controlled multiplex PCR. Under the source paper's analysis protocol: The number of nucleated cells in each sample was estimated from the amplification of reference gene primers within the assay. To quantify the absolute abundance of each unique TCRbeta CDR3 rearrangement, sequence reads were collapsed and filtered. For each sample, productive Simpson clonality was calculated as the square root of Simpson's diversity index over productive rearrangements. This immuneACCESS table, as held by TCRdb, lists in-frame sequences with V and J called but not all clones. Of the missing ones, under half trace to an unresolved V gene in checked studies; the others have no known cause. The D gene and trimming were derived from the DNA, and the V and J assignments and clone size from that table. The sample table holds under 200,000 clones, of which 70% to 90% were seen once. The ten largest clones capture over 0.85% of the sample.

Whole blood was collected in K2EDTA tubes by collaborating institutions according to the institutions' own protocols. For TCRbeta analysis, collaborator samples were shipped as frozen whole blood, as isolated PBMCs, or as DNA extracted from either sample type. Sequencing was carried out using peripheral blood. This sequence originates from a man in his late teens or twenties with acute or convalescent COVID-19. The sequence is built from TRBV3-1 (or the pseudogene TRBV3-2) and TRBJ1-1; TRBD1 is perhaps the D gene, given 6 matching bases. CDR3 region: CASSPQGSNTEAFF. The nucleotides read TGTGCCAGCAGCCCACAGGGTTCGAACACTGAAGCTTTCTTT.